A selection of T cell receptor beta chains follows, all from one sample in a study of CD8+ T cells in alopecia areata. The method was immunoSEQ multiplex PCR; TCRdb's version includes in-frame clones alone and lacks a portion of them. Among fewer than 200,000 clones listed, roughly 61% were seen once. Here the sequenced sample was CD8+ T cells sorted from blood, taken at week 24, from a patient treated with tofacitinib. The receptors stem from a human donor with alopecia areata. Each CDR3 is given with its conserved first and last residue. Each record gives: V gene, CDR3 protein.

v_call: TRBV7-9; cdr3_aa: CASSPPTRADEQFF
v_call: TRBV13; cdr3_aa: CASSKRDFGLAGEETQYF
v_call: TRBV27; cdr3_aa: CASTSSGTGPYSYNEQFF
v_call: TRBV30; cdr3_aa: CAWSAGTGGAGRYGYTF
v_call: TRBV13; cdr3_aa: CASSLGRGLQFF
v_call: TRBV27; cdr3_aa: CASSLNSRDIQYF
v_call: TRBV6-5; cdr3_aa: CASARGPYQETQYF
v_call: TRBV5-6; cdr3_aa: CASSPTTGTGFYEQYF
v_call: TRBV7-9; cdr3_aa: CASSLEVREETQYF
v_call: TRBV28; cdr3_aa: CASSFGGSEQYF
v_call: TRBV10-2; cdr3_aa: CASSDSPYYTEAFF
v_call: TRBV5-1; cdr3_aa: CASSFGTGGNTEAFF
v_call: TRBV15; cdr3_aa: CATSRDFGRGYEQYF
v_call: TRBV5-6; cdr3_aa: CASSAGTSAHNEQFF
v_call: TRBV15; cdr3_aa: CATRSWEGQPQHF
v_call: TRBV5-6; cdr3_aa: CASSTEGRGGYTF
v_call: TRBV7-8; cdr3_aa: CASSPTNVVGTEAFF